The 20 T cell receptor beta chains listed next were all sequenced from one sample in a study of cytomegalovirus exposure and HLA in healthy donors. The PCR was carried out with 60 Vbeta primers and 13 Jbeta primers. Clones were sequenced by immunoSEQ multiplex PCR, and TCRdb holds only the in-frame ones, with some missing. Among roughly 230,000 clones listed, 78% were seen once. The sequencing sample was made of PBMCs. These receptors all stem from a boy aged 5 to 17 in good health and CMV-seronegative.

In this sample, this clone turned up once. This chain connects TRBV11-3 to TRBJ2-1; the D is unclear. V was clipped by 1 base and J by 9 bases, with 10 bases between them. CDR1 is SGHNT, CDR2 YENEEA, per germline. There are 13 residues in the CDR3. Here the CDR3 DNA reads TGTGCCAGCAGCTTAGCTATCCCTACTGAGCAGTTCTTC. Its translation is CASSLAIPTEQFF.

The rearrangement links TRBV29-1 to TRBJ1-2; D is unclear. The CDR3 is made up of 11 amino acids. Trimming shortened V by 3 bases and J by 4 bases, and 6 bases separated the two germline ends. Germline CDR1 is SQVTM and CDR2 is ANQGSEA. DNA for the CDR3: TGCAGCGTTGACGGGTCCTATGGCTACACCTTC. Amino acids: CSVDGSYGYTF.

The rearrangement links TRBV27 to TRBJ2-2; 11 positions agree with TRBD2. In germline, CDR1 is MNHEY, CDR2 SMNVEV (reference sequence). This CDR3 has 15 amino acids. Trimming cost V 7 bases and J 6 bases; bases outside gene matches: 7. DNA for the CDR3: TGTGCCAGCAAATTACTAGCGGGAGCGGCCGGGGAGCTGTTTTTT. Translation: CASKLLAGAAGELFF.

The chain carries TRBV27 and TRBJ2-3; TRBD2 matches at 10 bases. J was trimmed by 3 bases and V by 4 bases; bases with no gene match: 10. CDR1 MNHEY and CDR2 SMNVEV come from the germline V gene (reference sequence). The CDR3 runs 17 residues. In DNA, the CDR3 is TGTGCCAGCAGTTACTTTTACGGGACTAGCGAAACAGATACGCAGTATTTT. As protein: CASSYFYGTSETDTQYF.

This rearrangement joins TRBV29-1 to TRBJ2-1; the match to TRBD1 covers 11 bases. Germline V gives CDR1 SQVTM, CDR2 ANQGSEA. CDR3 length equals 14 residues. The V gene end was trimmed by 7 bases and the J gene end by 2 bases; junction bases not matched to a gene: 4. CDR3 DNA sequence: TGCAGCGGGGGACAGGGGGTGCCCTACAATGAGCAGTTCTTC. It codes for CSGGQGVPYNEQFF.

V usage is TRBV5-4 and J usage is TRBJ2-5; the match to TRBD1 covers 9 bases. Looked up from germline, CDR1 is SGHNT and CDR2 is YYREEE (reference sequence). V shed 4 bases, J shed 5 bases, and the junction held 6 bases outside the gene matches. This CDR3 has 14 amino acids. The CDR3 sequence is CASSQQGAGETQYF. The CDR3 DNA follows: TGTGCCAGCAGCCAACAGGGGGCAGGGGAGACCCAGTACTTC.

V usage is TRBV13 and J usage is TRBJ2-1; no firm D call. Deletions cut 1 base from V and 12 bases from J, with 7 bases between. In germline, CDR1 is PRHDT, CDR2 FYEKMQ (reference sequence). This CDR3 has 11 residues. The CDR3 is CASSLAGRQFF. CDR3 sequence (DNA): TGTGCCAGCAGCTTAGCAGGTCGGCAGTTCTTC. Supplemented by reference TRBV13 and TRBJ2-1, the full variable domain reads AAGVIQSPRHLIKEKRETATLKCYPIPRHDTVYWYQQGPGQDPQFLISFYEKMQSDKGSIPDRFSAQQFSDYHSELNMSSLELGDSALYFCASSLAGRQFFGPGTRLTVL.

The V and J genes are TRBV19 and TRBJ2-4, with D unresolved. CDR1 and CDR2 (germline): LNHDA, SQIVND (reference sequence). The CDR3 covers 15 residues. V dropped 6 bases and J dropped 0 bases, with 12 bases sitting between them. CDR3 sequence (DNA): TGTGCCAGTAGCCAGGAACAAGTAGCCAAAAACATTCAGTACTTC. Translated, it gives CASSQEQVAKNIQYF.

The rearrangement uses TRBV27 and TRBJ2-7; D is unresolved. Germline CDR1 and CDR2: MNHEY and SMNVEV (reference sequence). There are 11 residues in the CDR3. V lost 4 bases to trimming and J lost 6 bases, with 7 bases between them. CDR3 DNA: TGTGCCAGCAGTTCCCGGGTCGAGCAGTACTTC. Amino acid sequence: CASSSRVEQYF.

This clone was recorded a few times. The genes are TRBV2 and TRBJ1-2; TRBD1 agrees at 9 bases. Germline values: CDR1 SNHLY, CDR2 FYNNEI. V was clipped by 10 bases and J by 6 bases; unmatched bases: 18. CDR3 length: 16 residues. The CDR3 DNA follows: TGTGCCACTAGCAAATCCGGGACAGGGTTAGTCGATGGCTACACCTTC. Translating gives CATSKSGTGLVDGYTF.

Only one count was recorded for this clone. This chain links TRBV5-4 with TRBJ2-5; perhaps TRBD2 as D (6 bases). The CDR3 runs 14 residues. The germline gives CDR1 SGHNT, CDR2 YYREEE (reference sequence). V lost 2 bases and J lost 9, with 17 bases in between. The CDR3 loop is CASSFQGTAVSQYF. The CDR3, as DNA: TGTGCCAGCAGCTTTCAAGGGACTGCCGTTTCCCAGTACTTC.

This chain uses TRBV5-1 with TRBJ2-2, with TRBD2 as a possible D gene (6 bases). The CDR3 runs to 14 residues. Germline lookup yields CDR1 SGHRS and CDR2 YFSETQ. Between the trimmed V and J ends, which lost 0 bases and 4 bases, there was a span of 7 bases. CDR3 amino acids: CASSLGRGTGELFF. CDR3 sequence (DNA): TGCGCCAGCAGCTTGGGGCGGGGCACCGGGGAGCTGTTTTTT.

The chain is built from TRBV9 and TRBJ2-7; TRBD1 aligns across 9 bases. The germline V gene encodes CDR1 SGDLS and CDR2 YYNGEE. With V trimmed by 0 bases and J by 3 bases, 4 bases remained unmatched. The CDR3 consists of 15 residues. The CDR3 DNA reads TGTGCCAGCAGCGTAGGGGGACAGGGTTTCTACGAGCAGTACTTC. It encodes CASSVGGQGFYEQYF.

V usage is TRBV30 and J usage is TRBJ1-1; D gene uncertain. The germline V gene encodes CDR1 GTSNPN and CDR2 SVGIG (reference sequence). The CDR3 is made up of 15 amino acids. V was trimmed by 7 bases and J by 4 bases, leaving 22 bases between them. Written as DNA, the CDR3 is TGTGCCTCTCGTAGCGACTCCCCGGGAAGCACTGAAGCTTTCTTT. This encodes CASRSDSPGSTEAFF.

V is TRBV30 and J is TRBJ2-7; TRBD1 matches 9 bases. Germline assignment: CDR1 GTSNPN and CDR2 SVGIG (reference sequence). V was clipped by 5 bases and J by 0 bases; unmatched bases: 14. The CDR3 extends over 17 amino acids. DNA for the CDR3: TGTGCCTGGGGGTCCACCACAGGGGGCGAAAGCTCCTACGAGCAGTACTTC. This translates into CAWGSTTGGESSYEQYF.

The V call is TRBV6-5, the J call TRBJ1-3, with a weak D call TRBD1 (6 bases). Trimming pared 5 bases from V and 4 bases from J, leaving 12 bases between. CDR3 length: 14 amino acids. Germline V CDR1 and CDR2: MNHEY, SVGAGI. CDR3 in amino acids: CASSDPGQGNTIYF. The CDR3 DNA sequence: TGTGCCAGCAGTGACCCCGGACAGGGAAACACCATATATTTT.

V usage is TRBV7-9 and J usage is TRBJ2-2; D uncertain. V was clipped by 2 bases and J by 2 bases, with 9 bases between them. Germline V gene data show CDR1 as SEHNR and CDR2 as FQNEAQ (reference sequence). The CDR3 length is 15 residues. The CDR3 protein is CASSLSSANTGELFF. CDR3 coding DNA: TGTGCCAGCAGCTTATCCAGCGCAAACACCGGGGAGCTGTTTTTT.

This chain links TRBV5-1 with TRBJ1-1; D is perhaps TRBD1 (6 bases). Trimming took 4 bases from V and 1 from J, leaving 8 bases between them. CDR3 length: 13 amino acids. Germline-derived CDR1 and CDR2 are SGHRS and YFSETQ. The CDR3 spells CASSAGANTEAFF. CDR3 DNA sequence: TGCGCCAGCAGCGCAGGGGCGAACACTGAAGCTTTCTTT. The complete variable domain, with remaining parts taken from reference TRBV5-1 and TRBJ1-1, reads KAGVTQTPRYLIKTRGQQVTLSCSPISGHRSVSWYQQTPGQGLQFLFEYFSETQRNKGNFPGRFSGRQFSNSRSEMNVSTLELGDSALYLCASSAGANTEAFFGQGTRLTVV.

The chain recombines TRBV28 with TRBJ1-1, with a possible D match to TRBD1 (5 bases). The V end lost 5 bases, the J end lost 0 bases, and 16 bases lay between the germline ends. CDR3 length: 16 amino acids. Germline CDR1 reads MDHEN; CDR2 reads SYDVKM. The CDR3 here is CASSPASRAMNTEAFF. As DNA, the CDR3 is TGTGCCAGCAGTCCAGCCTCCAGGGCGATGAACACTGAAGCTTTCTTT.

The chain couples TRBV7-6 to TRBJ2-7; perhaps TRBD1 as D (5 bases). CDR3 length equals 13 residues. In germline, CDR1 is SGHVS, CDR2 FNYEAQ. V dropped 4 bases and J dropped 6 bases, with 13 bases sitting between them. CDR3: CASSWSSQGEQYF. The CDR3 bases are TGTGCCAGCAGCTGGTCCAGCCAGGGCGAGCAGTACTTC.